The entry below describes one T cell receptor beta chain. Participants came from 20 to 25 US areas, aged about 18 to 95 years. The sample comes from a study of blood T cell repertoires in COVID-19. The V gene lost 5 bases and the J gene lost 5 bases, with 15 bases spanning the gap. This CDR3 is 14 amino acids long. Germline V lookup: CDR1 SEHNR, CDR2 FQNEAQ (reference sequence). The protocol was immunoSEQ multiplex PCR, while the TCRdb copy is restricted to in-frame clones and leaves out a portion. Seen here are 95,000 to 150,000 clones, 84% observed once, and the top ten hold nearly 4%. Sequencing used PBMCs or T cells enriched from blood (not recorded which). The chain has TRBV7-9 and TRBJ1-2; D remains unclear. This TCR came from a woman aged 30 to 39 who had recovered from COVID-19. The CDR3 protein is CASSPPGRGYGYTF. The CDR3 DNA sequence: TGTGCCAGCAGCCCGCCCGGACGGGGATATGGCTACACCTTC.